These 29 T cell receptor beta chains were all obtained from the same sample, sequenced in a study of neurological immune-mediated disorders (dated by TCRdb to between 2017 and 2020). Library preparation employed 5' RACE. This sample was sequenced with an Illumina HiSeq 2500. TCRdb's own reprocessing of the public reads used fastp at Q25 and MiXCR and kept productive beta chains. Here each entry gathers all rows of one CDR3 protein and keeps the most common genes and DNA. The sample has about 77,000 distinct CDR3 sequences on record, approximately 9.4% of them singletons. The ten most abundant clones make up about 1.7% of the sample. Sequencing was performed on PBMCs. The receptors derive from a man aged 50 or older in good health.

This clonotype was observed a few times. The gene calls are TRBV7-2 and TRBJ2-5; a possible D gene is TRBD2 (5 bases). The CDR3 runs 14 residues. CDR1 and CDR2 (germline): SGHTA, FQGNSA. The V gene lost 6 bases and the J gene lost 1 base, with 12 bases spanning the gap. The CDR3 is CASRRASTQETQYF. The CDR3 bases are TGTGCCAGCAGGAGGGCCTCTACCCAAGAGACCCAGTACTTC. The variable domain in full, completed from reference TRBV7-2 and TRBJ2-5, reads GAGVSQSPSNKVTEKGKDVELRCDPISGHTALYWYRQSLGQGLEFLIYFQGNSAPDKSGLPSDRFSAERTGGSVSTLTIQRTQQEDSAVYLCASRRASTQETQYFGPGTRLLVL.

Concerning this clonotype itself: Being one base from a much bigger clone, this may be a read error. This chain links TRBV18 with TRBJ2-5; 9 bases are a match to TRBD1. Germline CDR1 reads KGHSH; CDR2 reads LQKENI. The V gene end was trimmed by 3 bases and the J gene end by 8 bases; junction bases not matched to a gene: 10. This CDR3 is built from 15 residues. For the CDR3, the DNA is TGTGCCAGCTCACCTGGGACAGGGAGAGTTGATACCCAGTACTTC. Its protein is CASSPGTGRVDTQYF.

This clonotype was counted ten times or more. The CDR3 is CASSYSSGGAATDTQYF. The CDR3 DNA reads as TGCGCCAGCAGCTATTCTAGCGGGGGGGCCGCGACAGATACGCAGTATTTT. The chain employs TRBV5-1 and TRBJ2-3; TRBD2 agrees at 12 bases. Trimming took 3 bases from V and 3 from J; bases not matched to a gene: 8. This CDR3 has 17 amino acids. Germline CDR1 reads SGHRS; CDR2 reads YFSETQ.

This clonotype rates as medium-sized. CDR3 DNA: TGTGCCAGCAGCCCCTCTGCGCGGGGATCCTACGAGCAGTACTTC. This translates into CASSPSARGSYEQYF. This chain uses TRBV9 with TRBJ2-7; possible D gene TRBD2, 6 bases. This CDR3 comprises 15 residues. Between the trimmed V and J ends, which lost 4 bases and 1 base, there was a span of 15 bases. Germline V lookup: CDR1 SGDLS, CDR2 YYNGEE.

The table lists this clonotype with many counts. CDR3 nucleotides: TGTGCCAGCAGTTTAGGGGACAGGGGGCTCTCCTACGAGCAGTACTTC. Protein product: CASSLGDRGLSYEQYF. The chain carries TRBV27 and TRBJ2-7; 12 bases match TRBD1. The V and J ends lost 2 bases and 0 bases, in that order; junction bases with no gene match: 2. The CDR3 is made up of 16 amino acids. Germline-derived CDR1 and CDR2 are MNHEY and SMNVEV (reference sequence).

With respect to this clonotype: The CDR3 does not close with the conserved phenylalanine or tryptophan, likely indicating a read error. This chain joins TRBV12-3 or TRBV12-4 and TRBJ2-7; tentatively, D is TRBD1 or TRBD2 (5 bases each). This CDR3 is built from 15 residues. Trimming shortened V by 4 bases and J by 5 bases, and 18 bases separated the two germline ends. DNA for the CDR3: TGTGCCAGCAGTTCCCCCGGGGCCACCGCCCACGAGCAGTACTCC. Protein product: CASSSPGATAHEQYS.

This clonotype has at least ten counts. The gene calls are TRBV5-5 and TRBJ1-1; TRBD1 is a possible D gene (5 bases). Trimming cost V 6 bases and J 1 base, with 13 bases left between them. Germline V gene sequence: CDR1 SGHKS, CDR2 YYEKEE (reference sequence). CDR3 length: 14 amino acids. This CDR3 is CASIRSGGNTEAFF. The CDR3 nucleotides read TGTGCCAGCATCCGGTCCGGGGGGAACACTGAAGCTTTCTTT.

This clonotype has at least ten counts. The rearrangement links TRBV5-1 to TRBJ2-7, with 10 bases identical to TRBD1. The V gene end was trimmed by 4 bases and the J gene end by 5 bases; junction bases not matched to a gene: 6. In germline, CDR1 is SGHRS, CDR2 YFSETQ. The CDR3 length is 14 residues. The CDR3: CASSRRDRGDEQYF. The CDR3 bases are TGCGCCAGCAGCCGCCGGGACAGGGGCGACGAGCAGTACTTC.

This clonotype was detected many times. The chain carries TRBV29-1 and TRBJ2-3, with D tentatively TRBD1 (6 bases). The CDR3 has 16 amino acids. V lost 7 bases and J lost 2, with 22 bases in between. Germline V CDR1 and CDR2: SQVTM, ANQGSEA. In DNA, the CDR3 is TGCAGCGCTCCTGCGGACAGAGCTGGCCACACAGATACGCAGTATTTT. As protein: CSAPADRAGHTDTQYF.

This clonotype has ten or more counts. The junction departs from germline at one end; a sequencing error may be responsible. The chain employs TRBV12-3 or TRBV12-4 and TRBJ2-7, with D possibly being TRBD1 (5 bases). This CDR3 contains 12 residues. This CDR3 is CASSLVGVEQYF. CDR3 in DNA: TGTGCCAGCAGCTTAGTAGGGGTCGAGCAGTACTTC.

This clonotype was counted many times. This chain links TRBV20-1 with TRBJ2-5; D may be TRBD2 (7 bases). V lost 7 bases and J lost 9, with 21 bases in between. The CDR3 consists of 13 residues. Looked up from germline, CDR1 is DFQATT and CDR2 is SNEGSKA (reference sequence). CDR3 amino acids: CSGVAGWEGAQYF. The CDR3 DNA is TGCAGTGGAGTTGCAGGGTGGGAGGGGGCCCAGTACTTC.

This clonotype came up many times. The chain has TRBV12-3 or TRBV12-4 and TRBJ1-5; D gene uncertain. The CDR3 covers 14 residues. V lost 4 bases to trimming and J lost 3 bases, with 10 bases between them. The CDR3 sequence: CASSSRRDNQPQHF. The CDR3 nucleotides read TGTGCCAGCAGTTCCCGACGGGACAATCAGCCCCAGCATTTT.

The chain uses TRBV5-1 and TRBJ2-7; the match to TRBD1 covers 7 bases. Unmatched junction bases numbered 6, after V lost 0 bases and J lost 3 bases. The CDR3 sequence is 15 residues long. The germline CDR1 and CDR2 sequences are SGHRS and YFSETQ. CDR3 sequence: CASSLGTGINYEQYF. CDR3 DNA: TGCGCCAGCAGCTTGGGGACAGGCATCAACTACGAGCAGTACTTC.

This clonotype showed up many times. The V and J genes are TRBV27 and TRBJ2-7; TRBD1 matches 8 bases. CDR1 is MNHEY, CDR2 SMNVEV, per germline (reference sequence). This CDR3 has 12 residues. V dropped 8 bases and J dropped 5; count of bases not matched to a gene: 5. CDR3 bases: TGTGCCAGCGGAGCAGGGGGCCACGAGCAGTACTTC. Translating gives CASGAGGHEQYF.

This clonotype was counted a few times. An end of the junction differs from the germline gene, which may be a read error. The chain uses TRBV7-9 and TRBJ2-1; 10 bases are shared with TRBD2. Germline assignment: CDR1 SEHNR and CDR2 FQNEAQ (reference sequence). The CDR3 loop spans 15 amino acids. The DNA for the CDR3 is TGTGCCAACAGCTTAGGACTAGCGGTGGGGAATGAGCAGTTCTTC. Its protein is CANSLGLAVGNEQFF.

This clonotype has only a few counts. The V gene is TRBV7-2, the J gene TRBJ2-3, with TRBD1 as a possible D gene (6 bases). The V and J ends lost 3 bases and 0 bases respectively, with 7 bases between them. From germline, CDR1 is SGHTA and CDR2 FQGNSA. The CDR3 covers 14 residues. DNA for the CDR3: TGTGCCAGCAGCTTTGGACAGAGCACAGATACGCAGTATTTT. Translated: CASSFGQSTDTQYF. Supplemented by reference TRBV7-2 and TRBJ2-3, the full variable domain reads GAGVSQSPSNKVTEKGKDVELRCDPISGHTALYWYRQSLGQGLEFLIYFQGNSAPDKSGLPSDRFSAERTGGSVSTLTIQRTQQEDSAVYLCASSFGQSTDTQYFGPGTRLTVL.

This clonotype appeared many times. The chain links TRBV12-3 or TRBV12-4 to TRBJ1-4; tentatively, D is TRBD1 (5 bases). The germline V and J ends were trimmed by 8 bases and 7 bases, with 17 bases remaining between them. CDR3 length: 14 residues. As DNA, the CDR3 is TGTGCCAGCCGCCGGGGGAACCCGAGTGAAAAACTGTTTTTT. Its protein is CASRRGNPSEKLFF.

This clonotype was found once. The CDR3 sequence is CASGLLQGAVTGELFF. The DNA of the CDR3 is TGTGCTAGTGGTTTGCTACAGGGGGCCGTCACCGGGGAGCTGTTTTTT. The chain carries TRBV12-5 and TRBJ2-2, with 9 bases that match TRBD1. The CDR3 contains 16 residues. With V trimmed by 2 bases and J by 4 bases, 5 bases remained unmatched. Germline CDR1 is LGHNT and CDR2 is FRNRAP.

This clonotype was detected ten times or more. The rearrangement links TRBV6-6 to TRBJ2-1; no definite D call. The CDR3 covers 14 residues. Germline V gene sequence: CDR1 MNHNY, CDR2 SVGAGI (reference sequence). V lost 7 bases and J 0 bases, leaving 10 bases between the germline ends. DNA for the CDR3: TGTGCCAGCAATCCCGGGTCCTCCTACAATGAGCAGTTCTTC. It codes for CASNPGSSYNEQFF.

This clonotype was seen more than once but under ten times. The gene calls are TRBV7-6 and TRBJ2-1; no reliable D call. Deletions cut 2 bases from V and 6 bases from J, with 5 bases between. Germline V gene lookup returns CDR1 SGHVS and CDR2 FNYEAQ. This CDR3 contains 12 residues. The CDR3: CASSLKRNEQFF. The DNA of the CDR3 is TGTGCCAGCAGCTTAAAACGCAATGAGCAGTTCTTC.

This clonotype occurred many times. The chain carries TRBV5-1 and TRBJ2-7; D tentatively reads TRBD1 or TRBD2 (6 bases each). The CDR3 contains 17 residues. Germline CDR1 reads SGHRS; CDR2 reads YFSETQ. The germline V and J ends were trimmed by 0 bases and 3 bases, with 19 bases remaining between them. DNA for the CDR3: TGCGCCAGCAGCTTGGCCTCGGGGGCCCTTTGGTTCTACGAGCAGTACTTC. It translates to CASSLASGALWFYEQYF. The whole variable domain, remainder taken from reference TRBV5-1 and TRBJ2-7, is KAGVTQTPRYLIKTRGQQVTLSCSPISGHRSVSWYQQTPGQGLQFLFEYFSETQRNKGNFPGRFSGRQFSNSRSEMNVSTLELGDSALYLCASSLASGALWFYEQYFGPGTRLTVT.

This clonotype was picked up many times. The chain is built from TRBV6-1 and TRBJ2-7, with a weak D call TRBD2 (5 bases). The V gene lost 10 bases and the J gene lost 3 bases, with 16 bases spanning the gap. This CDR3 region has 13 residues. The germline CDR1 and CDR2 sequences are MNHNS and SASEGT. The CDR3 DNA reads TGTGCCACCAGCGGTCCATCCCTCTACGAGCAGTACTTC. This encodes CATSGPSLYEQYF.

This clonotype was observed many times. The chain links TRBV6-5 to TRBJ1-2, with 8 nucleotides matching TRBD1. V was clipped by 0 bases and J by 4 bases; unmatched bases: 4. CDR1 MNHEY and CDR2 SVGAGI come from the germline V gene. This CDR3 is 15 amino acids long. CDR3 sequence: CASSYSRTGIYGYTF. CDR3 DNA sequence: TGTGCCAGCAGTTACTCGCGGACAGGGATCTATGGCTACACCTTC.

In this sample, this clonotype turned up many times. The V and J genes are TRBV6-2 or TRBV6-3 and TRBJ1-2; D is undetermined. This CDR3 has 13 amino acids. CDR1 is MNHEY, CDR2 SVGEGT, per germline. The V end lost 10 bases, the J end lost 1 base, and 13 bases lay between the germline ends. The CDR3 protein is CATLLTGNYGYTF. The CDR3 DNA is TGTGCCACCCTGTTGACGGGTAACTATGGCTACACCTTC.

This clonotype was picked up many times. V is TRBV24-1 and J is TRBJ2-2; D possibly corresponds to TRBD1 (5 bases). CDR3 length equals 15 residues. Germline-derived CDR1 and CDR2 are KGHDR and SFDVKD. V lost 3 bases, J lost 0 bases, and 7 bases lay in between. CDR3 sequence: CATSDGAANTGELFF. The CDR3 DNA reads TGTGCCACCAGTGATGGGGCAGCGAACACCGGGGAGCTGTTTTTT.

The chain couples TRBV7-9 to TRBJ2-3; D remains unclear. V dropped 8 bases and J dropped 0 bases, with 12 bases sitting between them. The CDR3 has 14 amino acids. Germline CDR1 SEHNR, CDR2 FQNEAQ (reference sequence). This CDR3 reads CASQRARSTDTQYF. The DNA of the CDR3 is TGTGCCAGCCAACGCGCGAGGAGCACAGATACGCAGTATTTT.

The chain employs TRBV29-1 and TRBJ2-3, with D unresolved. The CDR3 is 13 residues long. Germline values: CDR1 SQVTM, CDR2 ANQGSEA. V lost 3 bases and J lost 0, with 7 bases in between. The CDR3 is CSVDVLSTDTQYF. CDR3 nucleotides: TGCAGCGTTGATGTTCTCAGCACAGATACGCAGTATTTT.

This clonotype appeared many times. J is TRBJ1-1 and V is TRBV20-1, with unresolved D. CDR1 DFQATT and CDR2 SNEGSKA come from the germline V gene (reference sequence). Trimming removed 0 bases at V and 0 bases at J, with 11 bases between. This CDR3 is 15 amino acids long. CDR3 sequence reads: CSARDLWRMNTEAFF. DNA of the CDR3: TGCAGTGCTAGAGATCTTTGGCGGATGAACACTGAAGCTTTCTTT.

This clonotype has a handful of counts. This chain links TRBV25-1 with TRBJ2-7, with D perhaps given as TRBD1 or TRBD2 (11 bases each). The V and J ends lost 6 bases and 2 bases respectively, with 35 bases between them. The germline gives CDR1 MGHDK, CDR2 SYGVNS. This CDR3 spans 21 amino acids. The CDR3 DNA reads TGTGCCAGCAGGAACTCCGGTGGCGGGACAGGGGGGACTAGCGGAGCCTACGAGCAGTACTTC. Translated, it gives CASRNSGGGTGGTSGAYEQYF.